Following are 13 T cell receptor beta chains from one sample sequenced in a study of Ad26.COV2.S vaccination and SARS-CoV-2 variants. TCRdb's copy holds only in-frame clones and misses some; the assay was immunoSEQ multiplex PCR. The sample contains around 170,000 clones, around 85% of which appear only once. Material: peripheral blood, obtained after recovery from COVID-19. The receptors here all came from a human donor who had recovered from COVID-19.

This clone was detected once. This chain joins TRBV6-5 and TRBJ2-7; D is ambiguous. This CDR3 is built from 15 residues. Looked up from germline, CDR1 is MNHEY and CDR2 is SVGAGI. V lost 4 bases to trimming and J lost 0 bases, with 13 bases between them. The CDR3 sequence: CASSFADGASYEQYF. CDR3 DNA sequence: TGTGCCAGCAGTTTCGCCGACGGAGCCTCCTACGAGCAGTACTTC.

The J gene is TRBJ1-3, the V gene TRBV27; D is possibly TRBD1 (5 bases). CDR3 length equals 14 residues. V was pared by 6 bases and J by 3 bases, with 12 bases between. CDR1 is MNHEY, CDR2 SMNVEV, per germline (reference sequence). CDR3 in amino acids: CASSRGGVGNTIYF. In nucleotides, the CDR3 is TGTGCCAGCAGCCGGGGGGGAGTTGGAAACACCATATATTTT.

This sequence joins TRBV5-1 and TRBJ2-7, with D possibly matching TRBD2 (6 bases). The CDR3 has 13 amino acids. The V gene lost 3 bases and the J gene lost 7 bases, with 14 bases spanning the gap. Germline assignment: CDR1 SGHRS and CDR2 YFSETQ. CDR3 DNA: TGCGCCAGCAGCTGGGTCCCTCGGGAGGAGCAGTACTTC. Translation: CASSWVPREEQYF.

This rearrangement joins TRBV4-1 to TRBJ1-1; 8 bases map to TRBD1. This CDR3 region has 16 residues. Trimming cost V 4 bases and J 2 bases; bases outside gene matches: 9. Germline assignment: CDR1 MGHRA and CDR2 YSYEKL. CDR3 sequence reads: CASSLTGGNSNTEAFF. CDR3 nucleotides: TGCGCCAGCAGCCTTACAGGGGGGAACTCAAACACTGAAGCTTTCTTT.

This rearrangement joins TRBV10-3 to TRBJ1-2; no clear D. Trimming removed 10 bases at V and 1 base at J, with 13 bases between. Germline CDR1 ENHRY, CDR2 SYGVKD. The CDR3 is 13 amino acids. CDR3 residues: CATVAGDNYGYTF. The CDR3 nucleotides are TGTGCCACCGTAGCTGGGGATAACTATGGCTACACCTTC.

The chain employs TRBV3-1 (or the pseudogene TRBV3-2) and TRBJ2-1; 11 bases align to TRBD2. CDR3 length: 15 amino acids. Germline V CDR1 and CDR2: LGHDT, YNNKEL (reference sequence). The junction had 4 bases not matched to a gene; V was cut back by 3 bases and J by 6 bases. The chain's CDR3 is CASSHRTSGFNEQFF. CDR3 sequence (DNA): TGTGCCAGCAGCCATCGGACTAGCGGGTTCAATGAGCAGTTCTTC.

This chain connects TRBV5-8 to TRBJ2-3; TRBD2 matches at 7 bases. In germline, CDR1 is SGHTS, CDR2 YDEGEE. Trimming at V came to 0 bases and at J to 0 bases, leaving 4 bases not matched to a gene. CDR3 length: 16 amino acids. The CDR3 sequence is CASSLVLGGSTDTQYF. The CDR3 coding sequence is TGTGCCAGCAGCTTGGTGTTGGGGGGGAGCACAGATACGCAGTATTTT.

This clone was found once. The V gene is TRBV19, the J gene TRBJ1-5; D possibly corresponds to TRBD1 (6 bases). The CDR3 contains 15 residues. Germline-derived CDR1 and CDR2 are LNHDA and SQIVND (reference sequence). The CDR3 region is CATTLRVGGNQPQHF. The CDR3 DNA reads as TGTGCTACCACGTTAAGGGTAGGGGGTAATCAGCCCCAGCATTTT.

This rearrangement joins TRBV28 to TRBJ2-3; D is uncertain. Germline CDR1 MDHEN, CDR2 SYDVKM. The germline V and J ends were trimmed by 3 bases and 0 bases, with 10 bases remaining between them. The CDR3 is 15 residues long. The chain's CDR3 is CASSFGQPSTDTQYF. In DNA form, the CDR3 reads TGTGCCAGCAGTTTTGGGCAACCGAGCACAGATACGCAGTATTTT.

This sequence joins TRBV19 and TRBJ2-1, with TRBD2 identical over 8 bases. Germline V lookup: CDR1 LNHDA, CDR2 SQIVND (reference sequence). Losses at the gene ends were 1 base for V and 6 bases for J; bases not matched to a gene: 8. The CDR3 covers 16 residues. The CDR3 sequence: CASSIVGAGESNEQFF. For the CDR3, the DNA is TGTGCCAGTAGTATAGTTGGAGCGGGAGAGAGCAATGAGCAGTTCTTC.

The V and J genes are TRBV19 and TRBJ1-2; D possibly corresponds to TRBD1 (5 bases). The CDR3 extends over 14 amino acids. In germline, CDR1 is LNHDA, CDR2 SQIVND (reference sequence). Trimming left V 3 bases short and J 8 bases short, with 16 bases between. CDR3 DNA sequence: TGTGCCAGTAGTATTTCCGGGGCCTCGTGGGGCTACACCTTC. Translating it yields CASSISGASWGYTF.

This sequence joins TRBV29-1 and TRBJ1-1; D is ambiguous. The germline V and J ends were trimmed by 7 bases and 2 bases, with 14 bases remaining between them. Germline V gives CDR1 SQVTM, CDR2 ANQGSEA. CDR3 length equals 13 residues. The CDR3 DNA follows: TGCAGCGGTAACCCGGCGGGAAACACTGAAGCTTTCTTT. Translating it yields CSGNPAGNTEAFF.

The chain couples TRBV11-2 to TRBJ2-3; D is unclear. CDR1 SGHAT and CDR2 FQNNGV come from the germline V gene. V dropped 5 bases and J dropped 0 bases, with 12 bases sitting between them. This CDR3 spans 15 amino acids. The CDR3 sequence is CASSPWQASTDTQYF. The CDR3 region has the DNA TGTGCCAGCAGCCCCTGGCAGGCTAGCACAGATACGCAGTATTTT. The full variable domain, completed using reference TRBV11-2 and TRBJ2-3, is EAGVAQSPRYKIIEKRQSVAFWCNPISGHATLYWYQQILGQGPKLLIQFQNNGVVDDSQLPKDRFSAERLKGVDSTLKIQPAKLEDSAVYLCASSPWQASTDTQYFGPGTRLTVL.